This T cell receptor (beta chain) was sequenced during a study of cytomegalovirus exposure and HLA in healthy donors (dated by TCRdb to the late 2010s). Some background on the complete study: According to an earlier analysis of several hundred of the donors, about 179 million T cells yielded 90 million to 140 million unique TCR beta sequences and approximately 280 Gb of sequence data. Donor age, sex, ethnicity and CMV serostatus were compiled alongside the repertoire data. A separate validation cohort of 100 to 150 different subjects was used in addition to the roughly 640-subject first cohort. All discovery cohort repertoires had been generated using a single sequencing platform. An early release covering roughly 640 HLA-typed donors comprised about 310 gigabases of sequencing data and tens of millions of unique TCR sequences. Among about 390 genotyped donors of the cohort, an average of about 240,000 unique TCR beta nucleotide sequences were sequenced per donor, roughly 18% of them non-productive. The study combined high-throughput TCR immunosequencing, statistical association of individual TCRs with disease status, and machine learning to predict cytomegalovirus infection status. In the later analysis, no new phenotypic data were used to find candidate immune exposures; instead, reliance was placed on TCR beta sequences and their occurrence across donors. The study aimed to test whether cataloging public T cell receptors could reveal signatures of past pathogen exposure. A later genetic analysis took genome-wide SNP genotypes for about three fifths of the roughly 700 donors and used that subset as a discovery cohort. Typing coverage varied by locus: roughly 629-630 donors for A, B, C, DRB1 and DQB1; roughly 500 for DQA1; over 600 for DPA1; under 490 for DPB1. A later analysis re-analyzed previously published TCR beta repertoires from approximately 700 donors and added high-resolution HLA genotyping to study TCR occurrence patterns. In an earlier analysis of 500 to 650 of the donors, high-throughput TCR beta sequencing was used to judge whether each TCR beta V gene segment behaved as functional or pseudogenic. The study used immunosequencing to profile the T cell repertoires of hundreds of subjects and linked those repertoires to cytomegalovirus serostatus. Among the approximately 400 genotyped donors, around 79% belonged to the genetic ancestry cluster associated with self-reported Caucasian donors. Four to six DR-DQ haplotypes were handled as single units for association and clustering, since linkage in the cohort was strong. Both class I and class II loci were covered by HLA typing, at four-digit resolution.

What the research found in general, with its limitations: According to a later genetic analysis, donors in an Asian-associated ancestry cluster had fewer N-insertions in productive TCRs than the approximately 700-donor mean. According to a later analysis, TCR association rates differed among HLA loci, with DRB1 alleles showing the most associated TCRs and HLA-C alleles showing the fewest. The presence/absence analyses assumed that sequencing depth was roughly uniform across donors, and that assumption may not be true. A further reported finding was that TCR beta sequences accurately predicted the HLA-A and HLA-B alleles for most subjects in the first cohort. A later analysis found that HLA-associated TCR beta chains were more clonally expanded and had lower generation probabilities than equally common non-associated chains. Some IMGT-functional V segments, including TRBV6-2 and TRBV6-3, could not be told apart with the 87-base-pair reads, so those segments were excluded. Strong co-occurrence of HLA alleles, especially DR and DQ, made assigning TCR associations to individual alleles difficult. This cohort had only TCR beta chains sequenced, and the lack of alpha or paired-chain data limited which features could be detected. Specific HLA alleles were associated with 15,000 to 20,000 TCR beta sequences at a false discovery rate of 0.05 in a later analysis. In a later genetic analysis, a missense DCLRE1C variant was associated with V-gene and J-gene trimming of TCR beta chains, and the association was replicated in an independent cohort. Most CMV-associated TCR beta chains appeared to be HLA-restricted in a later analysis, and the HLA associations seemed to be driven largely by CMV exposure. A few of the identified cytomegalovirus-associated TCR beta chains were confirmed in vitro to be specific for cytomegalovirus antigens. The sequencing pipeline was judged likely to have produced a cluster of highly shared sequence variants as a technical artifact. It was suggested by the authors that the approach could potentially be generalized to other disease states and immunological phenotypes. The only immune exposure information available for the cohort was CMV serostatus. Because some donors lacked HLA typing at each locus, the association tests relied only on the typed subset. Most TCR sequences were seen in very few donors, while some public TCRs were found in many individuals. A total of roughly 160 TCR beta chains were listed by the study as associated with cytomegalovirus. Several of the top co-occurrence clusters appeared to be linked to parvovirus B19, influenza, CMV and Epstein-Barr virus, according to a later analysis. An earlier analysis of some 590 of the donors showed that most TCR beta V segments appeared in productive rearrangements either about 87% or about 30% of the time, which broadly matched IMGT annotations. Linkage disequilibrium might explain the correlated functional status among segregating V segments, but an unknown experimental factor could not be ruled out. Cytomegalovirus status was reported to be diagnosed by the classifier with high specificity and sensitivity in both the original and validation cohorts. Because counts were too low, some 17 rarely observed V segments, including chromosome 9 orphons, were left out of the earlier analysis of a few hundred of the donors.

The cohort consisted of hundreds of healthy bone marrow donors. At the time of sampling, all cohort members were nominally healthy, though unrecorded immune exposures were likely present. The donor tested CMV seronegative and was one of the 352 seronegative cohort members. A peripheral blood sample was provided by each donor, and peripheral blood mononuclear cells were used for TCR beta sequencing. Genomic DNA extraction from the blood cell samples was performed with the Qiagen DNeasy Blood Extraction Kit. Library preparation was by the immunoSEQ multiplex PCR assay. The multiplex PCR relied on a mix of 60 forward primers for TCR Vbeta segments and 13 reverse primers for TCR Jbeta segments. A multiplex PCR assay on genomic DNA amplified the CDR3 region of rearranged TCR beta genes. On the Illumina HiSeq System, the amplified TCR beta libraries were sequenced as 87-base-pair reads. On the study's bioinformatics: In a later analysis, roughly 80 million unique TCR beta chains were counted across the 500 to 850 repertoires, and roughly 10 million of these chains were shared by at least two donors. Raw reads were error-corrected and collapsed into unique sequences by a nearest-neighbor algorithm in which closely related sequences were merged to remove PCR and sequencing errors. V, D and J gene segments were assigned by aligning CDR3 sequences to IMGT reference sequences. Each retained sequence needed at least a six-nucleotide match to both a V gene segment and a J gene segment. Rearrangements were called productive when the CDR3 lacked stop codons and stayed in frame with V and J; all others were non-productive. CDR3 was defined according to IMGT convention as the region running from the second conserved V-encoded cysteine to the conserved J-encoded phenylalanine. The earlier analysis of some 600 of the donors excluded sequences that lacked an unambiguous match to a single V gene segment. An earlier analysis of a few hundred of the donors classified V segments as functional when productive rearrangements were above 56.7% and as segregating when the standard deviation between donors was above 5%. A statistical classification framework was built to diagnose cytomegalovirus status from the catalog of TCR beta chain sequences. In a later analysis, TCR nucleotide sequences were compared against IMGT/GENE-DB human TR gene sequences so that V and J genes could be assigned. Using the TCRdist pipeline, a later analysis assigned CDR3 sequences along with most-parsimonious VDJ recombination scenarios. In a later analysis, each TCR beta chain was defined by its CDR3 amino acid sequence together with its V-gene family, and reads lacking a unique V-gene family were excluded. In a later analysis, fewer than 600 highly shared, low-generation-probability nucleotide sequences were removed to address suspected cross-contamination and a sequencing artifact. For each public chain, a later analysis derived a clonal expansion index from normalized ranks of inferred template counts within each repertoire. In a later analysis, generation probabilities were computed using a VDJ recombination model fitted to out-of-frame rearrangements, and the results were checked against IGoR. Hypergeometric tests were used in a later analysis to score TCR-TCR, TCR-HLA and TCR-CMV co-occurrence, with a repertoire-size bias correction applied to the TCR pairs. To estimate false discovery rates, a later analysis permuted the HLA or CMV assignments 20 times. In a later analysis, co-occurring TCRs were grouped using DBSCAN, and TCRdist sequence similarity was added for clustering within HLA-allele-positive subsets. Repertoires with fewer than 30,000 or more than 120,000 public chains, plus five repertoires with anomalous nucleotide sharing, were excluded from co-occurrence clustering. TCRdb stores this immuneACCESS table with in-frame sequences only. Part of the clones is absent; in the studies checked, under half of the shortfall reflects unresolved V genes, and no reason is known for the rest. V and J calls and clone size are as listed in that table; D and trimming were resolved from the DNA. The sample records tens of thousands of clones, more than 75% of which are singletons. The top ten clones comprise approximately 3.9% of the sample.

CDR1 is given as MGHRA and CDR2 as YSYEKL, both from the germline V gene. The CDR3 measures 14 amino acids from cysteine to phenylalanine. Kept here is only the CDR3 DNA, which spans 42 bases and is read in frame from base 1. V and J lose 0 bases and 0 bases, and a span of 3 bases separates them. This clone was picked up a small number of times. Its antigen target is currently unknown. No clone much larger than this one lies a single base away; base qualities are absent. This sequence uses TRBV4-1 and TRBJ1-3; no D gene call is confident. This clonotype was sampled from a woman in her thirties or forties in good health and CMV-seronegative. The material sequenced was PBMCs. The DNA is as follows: TGCGCCAGCAGCCAAGACTACTCTGGAAACACCATATATTTT. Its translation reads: CASSQDYSGNTIYF.